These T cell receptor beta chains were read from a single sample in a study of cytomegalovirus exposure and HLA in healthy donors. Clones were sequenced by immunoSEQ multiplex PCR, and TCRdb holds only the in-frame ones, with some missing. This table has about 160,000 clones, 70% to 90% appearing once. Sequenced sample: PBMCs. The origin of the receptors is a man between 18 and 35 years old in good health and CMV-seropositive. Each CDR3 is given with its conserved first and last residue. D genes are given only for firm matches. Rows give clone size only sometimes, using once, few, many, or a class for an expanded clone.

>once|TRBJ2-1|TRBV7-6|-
CASSFKPGQRAYNEQFF
TGTGCCAGCAGCTTTAAACCGGGACAGCGGGCTTATAATGAGCAGTTCTTC
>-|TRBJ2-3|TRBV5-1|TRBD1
CASSSGTDTDTQYF
TGCGCCAGCAGTTCAGGGACAGACACAGATACGCAGTATTTT
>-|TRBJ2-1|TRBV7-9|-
CASSFSPTDEQFF
TGTGCCAGCAGCTTTTCCCCCACGGATGAGCAGTTCTTC
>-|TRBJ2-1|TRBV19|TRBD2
CASSISGGPVDEQFF
TGTGCCAGTAGTATTAGCGGGGGGCCGGTTGATGAGCAGTTCTTC
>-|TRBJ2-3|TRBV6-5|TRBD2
CASVRGGPSDTQYF
TGTGCCAGCGTGCGGGGGGGCCCTTCAGATACGCAGTATTTT
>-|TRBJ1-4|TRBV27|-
CASSHSPGLELFF
TGTGCCAGCAGTCACTCGCCAGGGTTGGAACTGTTTTTT
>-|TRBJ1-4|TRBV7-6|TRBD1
CASSQETGGATNEKLFF
TGTGCCAGCAGCCAGGAAACAGGGGGCGCAACTAATGAAAAACTGTTTTTT
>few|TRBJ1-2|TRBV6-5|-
CASSSGGYGYTF
TGTGCCAGCAGTTCGGGGGGTTATGGCTACACCTTC
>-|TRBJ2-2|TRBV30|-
CAWSRGSTDTGELFF
TGTGCCTGGAGTCGTGGTTCTACGGACACCGGGGAGCTGTTTTTT
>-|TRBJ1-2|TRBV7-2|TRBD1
CASSLGTGGAYGYTF
TGTGCCAGCAGCTTAGGGACAGGGGGCGCCTATGGCTACACCTTC
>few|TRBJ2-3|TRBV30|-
CSHGSGLTDTQYF
TGTTCACATGGATCGGGTCTCACAGATACGCAGTATTTT
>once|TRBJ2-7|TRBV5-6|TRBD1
CASSTGHGGEQYF
TGTGCCAGCTCGACAGGGCACGGAGGCGAGCAGTACTTC
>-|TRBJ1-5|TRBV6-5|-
CASSLLGQYSNQPQHF
TGTGCCAGCAGTTTATTAGGACAGTATAGCAATCAGCCCCAGCATTTT
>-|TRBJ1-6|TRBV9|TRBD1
CASSHAGQRASPLHF
TGTGCCAGCAGCCATGCGGGACAGCGGGCTTCACCCCTCCACTTT
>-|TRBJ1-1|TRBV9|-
CASSPGPPRDTEAFF
TGTGCCAGCAGCCCCGGCCCGCCGAGGGACACTGAAGCTTTCTTT
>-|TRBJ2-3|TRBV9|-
CASSAAGTDTQYF
TGTGCCAGCAGCGCGGCGGGCACAGATACGCAGTATTTT
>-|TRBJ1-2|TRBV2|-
CASSGLSINENGYTF
TGTGCCAGCAGCGGTTTGTCTATTAATGAGAATGGCTACACCTTC
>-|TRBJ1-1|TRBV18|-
CASSPDRLAEAFF
TGTGCCAGCTCACCAGACAGGCTAGCCGAAGCTTTCTTT
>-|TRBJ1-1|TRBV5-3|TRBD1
CARSPRQGLMNTEAFF
TGTGCCAGAAGCCCTCGACAGGGACTTATGAACACTGAAGCTTTCTTT
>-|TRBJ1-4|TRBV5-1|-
CASSSRGGSEKLFF
TGCGCCAGCAGCTCCAGGGGCGGGAGTGAAAAACTGTTTTTT
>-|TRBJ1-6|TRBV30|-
CAWSDVSGVPSPLHF
TGTGCCTGGAGTGACGTATCGGGAGTACCTTCACCCCTCCACTTT
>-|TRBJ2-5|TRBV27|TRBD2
CASSFLARGGETQYF
TGTGCCAGCAGTTTCTTAGCTCGGGGGGGAGAGACCCAGTACTTC
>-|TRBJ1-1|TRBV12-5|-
CASGLVRALEVTEAFF
TGTGCTAGTGGTTTGGTACGAGCCCTTGAGGTGACTGAAGCTTTCTTT
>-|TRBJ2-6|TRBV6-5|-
CASSYSRGSGANVLTF
TGTGCCAGCAGTTACTCGAGGGGGTCTGGGGCCAACGTCCTGACTTTC
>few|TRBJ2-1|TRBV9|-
CASSPSGGSYNEQFF
TGTGCCAGCAGCCCGAGTGGGGGCAGTTACAATGAGCAGTTCTTC
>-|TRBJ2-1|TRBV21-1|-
CASSRRGAEQFF
TGTGCCAGCAGCAGGCGGGGAGCTGAGCAGTTCTTC